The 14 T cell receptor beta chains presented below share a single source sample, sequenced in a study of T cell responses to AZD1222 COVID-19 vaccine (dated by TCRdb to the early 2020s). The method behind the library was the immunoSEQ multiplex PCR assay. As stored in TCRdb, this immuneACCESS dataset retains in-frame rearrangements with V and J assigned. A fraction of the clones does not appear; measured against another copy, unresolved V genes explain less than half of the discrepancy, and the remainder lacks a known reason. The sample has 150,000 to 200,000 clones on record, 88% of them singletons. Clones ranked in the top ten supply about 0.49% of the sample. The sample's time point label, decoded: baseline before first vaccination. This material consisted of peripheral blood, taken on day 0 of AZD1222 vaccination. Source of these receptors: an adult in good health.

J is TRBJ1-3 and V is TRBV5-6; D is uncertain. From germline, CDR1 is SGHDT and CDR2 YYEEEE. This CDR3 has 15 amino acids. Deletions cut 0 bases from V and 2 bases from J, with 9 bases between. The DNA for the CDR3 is TGTGCCAGCAGCTTGGGAGGTCGAACTGGAAACACCATATATTTT. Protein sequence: CASSLGGRTGNTIYF.

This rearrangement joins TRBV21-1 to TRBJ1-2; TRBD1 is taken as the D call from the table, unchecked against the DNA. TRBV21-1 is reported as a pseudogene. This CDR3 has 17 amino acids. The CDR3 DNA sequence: TGTGCCAGCAGCGATAAATCAGGGGAGTGGGGTAACTATGGCTACACCTTC. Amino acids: CASSDKSGEWGNYGYTF.

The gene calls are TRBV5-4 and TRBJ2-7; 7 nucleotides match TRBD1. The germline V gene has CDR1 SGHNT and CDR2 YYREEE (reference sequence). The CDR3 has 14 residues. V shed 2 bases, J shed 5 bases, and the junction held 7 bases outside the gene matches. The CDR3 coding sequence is TGTGCCAGCAGCTTTTTGGCAGGGGGTGACGAGCAGTACTTC. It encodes CASSFLAGGDEQYF.

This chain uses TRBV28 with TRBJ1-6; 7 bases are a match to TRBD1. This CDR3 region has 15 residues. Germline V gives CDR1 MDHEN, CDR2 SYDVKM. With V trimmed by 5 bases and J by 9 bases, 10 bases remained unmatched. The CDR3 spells CASSPTAGQLSPLHF. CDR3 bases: TGTGCCAGCAGTCCCACCGCGGGACAGCTTTCACCCCTCCACTTT.

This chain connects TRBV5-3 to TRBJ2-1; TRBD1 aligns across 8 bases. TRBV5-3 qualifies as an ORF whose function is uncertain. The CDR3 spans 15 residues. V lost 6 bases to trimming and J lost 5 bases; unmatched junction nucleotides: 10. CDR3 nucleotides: TGTGCCAGAATTTTTACAGGGGGAATCCACAATGAGCAGTTCTTC. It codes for CARIFTGGIHNEQFF.

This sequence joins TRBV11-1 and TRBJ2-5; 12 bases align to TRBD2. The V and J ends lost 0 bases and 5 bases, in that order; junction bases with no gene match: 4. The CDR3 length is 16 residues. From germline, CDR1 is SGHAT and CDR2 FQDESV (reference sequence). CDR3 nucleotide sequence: TGTGCCAGCAGCTTAGCAGGACTAGCGGGAACGGAGACCCAGTACTTC. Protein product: CASSLAGLAGTETQYF.

The CDR3 DNA sequence: TGTGCCAGCAGCGGGACAGGGGTAACCTACGAGCAGTACTTC. This sequence encodes CASSGTGVTYEQYF. V gene TRBV2 combines with J gene TRBJ2-7; 10 nucleotides line up with TRBD1. This CDR3 contains 14 residues. Per germline, CDR1 SNHLY and CDR2 FYNNEI. Trimming removed 6 bases from V and 2 bases from J; junction bases left unmatched: 4.

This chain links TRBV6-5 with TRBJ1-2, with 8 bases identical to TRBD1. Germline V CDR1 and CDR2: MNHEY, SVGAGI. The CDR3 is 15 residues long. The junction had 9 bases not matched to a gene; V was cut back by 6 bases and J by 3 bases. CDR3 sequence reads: CASSPPGGPHYGYTF. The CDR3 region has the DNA TGTGCCAGCAGCCCCCCAGGGGGCCCCCACTATGGCTACACCTTC.

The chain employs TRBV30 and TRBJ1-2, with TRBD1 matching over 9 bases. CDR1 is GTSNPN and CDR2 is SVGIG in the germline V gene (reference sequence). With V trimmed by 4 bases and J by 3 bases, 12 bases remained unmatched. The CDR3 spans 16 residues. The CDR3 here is CAWNPRTGASYYGYTF. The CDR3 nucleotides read TGTGCCTGGAACCCCCGGACAGGGGCGAGTTACTATGGCTACACCTTC.

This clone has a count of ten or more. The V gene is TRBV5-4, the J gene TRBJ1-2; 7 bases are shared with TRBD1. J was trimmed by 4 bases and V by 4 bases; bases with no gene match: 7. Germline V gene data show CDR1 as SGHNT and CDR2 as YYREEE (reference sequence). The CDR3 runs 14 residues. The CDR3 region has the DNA TGTGCCAGCAGCCCGACAGGGTCGGGCTATGGCTACACCTTC. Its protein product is CASSPTGSGYGYTF.

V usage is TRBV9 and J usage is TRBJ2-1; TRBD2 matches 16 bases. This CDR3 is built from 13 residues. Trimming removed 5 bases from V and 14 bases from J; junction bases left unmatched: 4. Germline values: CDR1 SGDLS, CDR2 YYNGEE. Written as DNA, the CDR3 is TGTGCCAGCAGAGGGACTAGCGGGGGGGCGGAGTTCTTC. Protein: CASRGTSGGAEFF.

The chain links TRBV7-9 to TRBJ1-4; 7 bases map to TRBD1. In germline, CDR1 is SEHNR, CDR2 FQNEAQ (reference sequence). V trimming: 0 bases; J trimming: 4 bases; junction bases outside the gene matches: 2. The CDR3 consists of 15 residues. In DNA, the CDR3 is TGTGCCAGCAGCTTAGCGGGACAGTATAATGAAAAACTGTTTTTT. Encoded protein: CASSLAGQYNEKLFF. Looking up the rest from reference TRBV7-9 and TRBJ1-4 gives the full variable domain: DTGVSQNPRHKITKRGQNVTFRCDPISEHNRLYWYRQTLGQGPEFLTYFQNEAQLEKSRLLSDRFSAERPKGSFSTLEIQRTEQGDSAMYLCASSLAGQYNEKLFFGSGTQLSVL.

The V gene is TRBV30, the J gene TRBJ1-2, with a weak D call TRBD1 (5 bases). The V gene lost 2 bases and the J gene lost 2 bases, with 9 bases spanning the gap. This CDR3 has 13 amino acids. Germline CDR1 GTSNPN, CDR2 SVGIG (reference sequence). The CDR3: CAWSLEGNYGYTF. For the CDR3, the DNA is TGTGCCTGGAGTTTGGAGGGGAACTATGGCTACACCTTC.

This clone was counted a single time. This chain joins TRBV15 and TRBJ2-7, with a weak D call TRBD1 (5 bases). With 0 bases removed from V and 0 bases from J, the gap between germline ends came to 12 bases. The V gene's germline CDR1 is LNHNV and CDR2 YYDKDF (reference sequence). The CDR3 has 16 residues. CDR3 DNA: TGTGCCACCAGCAGAGATCCGGCAGGGAACTCCTACGAGCAGTACTTC. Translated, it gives CATSRDPAGNSYEQYF.